This T cell receptor (beta chain) emerged from a study of T cells in Graves' hyperthyroidism and ophthalmopathy. Broader study findings: Progression to ophthalmopathy was predicted a median of roughly 6.5 months early. Most expanded thyroid clonotypes above 0.001 recurred in blood.

This clonotype was counted ten times or more. Its target is unknown. From RNA transcripts, TCR beta CDR3 regions were amplified. HTBI primers were used for first-round RT-PCR of the TCR CDR3. Using its own MiXCR run on the multiplex PCR reads, TCRdb lists one record per CDR3 protein. The sample holds fewer than 900,000 distinct CDR3 sequences, about 19% seen once. Diagnosis of hyperthyroidism was new in patients aged 18 to 65, and its duration was under 2 months. Input material: blood. This receptor was obtained from a woman aged 45 to 65 with Graves' hyperthyroidism that later progressed to Graves' ophthalmopathy.

The DNA of the CDR3 is TGTGCCAGCAGTGAACCCCCTAGCGGGGTCACAGATACGCAGTATTTT. As protein: CASSEPPSGVTDTQYF. This rearrangement joins TRBV6-1 to TRBJ2-3; TRBD2 matches 9 bases. With V trimmed by 2 bases and J by 2 bases, 5 bases remained unmatched. Per germline, CDR1 MNHNS and CDR2 SASEGT. The CDR3 has 16 residues.